A selection of T cell receptor beta chains follows, all from one sample in a study of blood T cells in healthy people across ages. One entry per CDR3 protein, called by TCRdb with MiXCR from the 5' RACE reads. The data show a few hundred thousand distinct CDR3 sequences, about 27% seen once. The sample was also linked to a second study, of T cells of mothers and their children.

Sequencing was done on a sample of blood. The receptors come from a boy aged 2-9 years in good health. Each CDR3 is given with its conserved first and last residue. D genes are given only for firm matches. Some rows mark clone size as missing; the rest say once, few, many or name a class of expanded clone.

d_gene: NA; abundance: few; j_gene: TRBJ2-5; v_gene: TRBV9; CDR3nt: TGTGCCAGCAGCGTTTCAAGCCAAGAGACCCAGTACTTC; CDR3aa: CASSVSSQETQYF
d_gene: TRBD2; abundance: NA; j_gene: TRBJ2-3; v_gene: TRBV10-3; CDR3nt: TGTGCCATCAGTTCGACTAGCCGAAACACAGATACGCAGTATTTT; CDR3aa: CAISSTSRNTDTQYF
d_gene: TRBD1; abundance: few; j_gene: TRBJ1-2; v_gene: TRBV28; CDR3nt: TGTGCCAGCAGTTTGAGCGGACAGGGCAGTAACTATGGCTACACCTTC; CDR3aa: CASSLSGQGSNYGYTF
d_gene: NA; abundance: NA; j_gene: TRBJ2-1; v_gene: TRBV5-1; CDR3nt: TGCGCCAGCAGCAAGACTAGAGACAATGAGCAGTTCTTC; CDR3aa: CASSKTRDNEQFF
d_gene: TRBD1; abundance: NA; j_gene: TRBJ2-5; v_gene: TRBV6-6; CDR3nt: TGTGCCAGCACTCTCCCGGGACAGCAAGAGACCCAGTACTTC; CDR3aa: CASTLPGQQETQYF
d_gene: TRBD2; abundance: NA; j_gene: TRBJ2-7; v_gene: TRBV6-2/TRBV6-3; CDR3nt: TGTGCCAGCGAGGCTAGCGGGAGGGCCTTCCCGTACGAGCAGTACTTC; CDR3aa: CASEASGRAFPYEQYF
d_gene: NA; abundance: NA; j_gene: TRBJ2-2; v_gene: TRBV10-2; CDR3nt: TGCGCCAGCAGCAATGGCGGGGTTACCGGGGAGCTGTTTTTT; CDR3aa: CASSNGGVTGELFF
d_gene: NA; abundance: few; j_gene: TRBJ2-1; v_gene: TRBV6-6; CDR3nt: TGTGCCAGCAGCCAAACAGGGTCCTACAATGAGCAGTTCTTC; CDR3aa: CASSQTGSYNEQFF
d_gene: NA; abundance: few; j_gene: TRBJ2-1; v_gene: TRBV7-2; CDR3nt: TGTGCCAGCAGCTATGGACTGGAACTGAGTGAGCAGTTCTTC; CDR3aa: CASSYGLELSEQFF
d_gene: TRBD2; abundance: NA; j_gene: TRBJ2-5; v_gene: TRBV4-2; CDR3nt: TGTGCCAGCAGCCAAGATCGCGGGGGGGCGGGGACCCAGTACTTC; CDR3aa: CASSQDRGGAGTQYF
d_gene: TRBD2; abundance: few; j_gene: TRBJ2-1; v_gene: TRBV4-1; CDR3nt: TGCGCCAGCAGCAAGGTAGCGGGGCGGACCGAGGCCAGTAGTGAGCAGTTCTTC; CDR3aa: CASSKVAGRTEASSEQFF
d_gene: TRBD1; abundance: NA; j_gene: TRBJ2-6; v_gene: TRBV5-1; CDR3nt: TGCGCCAGCAGCTCAGGACAGGCACTCTTCTCTGGGGCCAACGTCCTGACTTTC; CDR3aa: CASSSGQALFSGANVLTF
d_gene: TRBD2; abundance: NA; j_gene: TRBJ2-3; v_gene: TRBV6-2/TRBV6-3; CDR3nt: TGTGCCAGCAGGAAGCGGGGGGGCACAGATACGCAGTATTTT; CDR3aa: CASRKRGGTDTQYF
d_gene: NA; abundance: NA; j_gene: TRBJ1-1; v_gene: TRBV29-1; CDR3nt: TGCAGCGTTTTAGGTGCTTTCTTT; CDR3aa: CSVLGAFF
d_gene: TRBD1; abundance: NA; j_gene: TRBJ1-4; v_gene: TRBV6-2/TRBV6-3; CDR3nt: TGTGCCAGCAGGAATTTACGTGGGACAGGGGTCGAAAAACTGTTTTTT; CDR3aa: CASRNLRGTGVEKLFF
d_gene: TRBD1; abundance: NA; j_gene: TRBJ2-7; v_gene: TRBV6-2/TRBV6-3; CDR3nt: TGTGCCAGCAGTTACCTCCGGGACAGAACCTACGAGCAGTACTTC; CDR3aa: CASSYLRDRTYEQYF
d_gene: NA; abundance: NA; j_gene: TRBJ2-1; v_gene: TRBV20-1; CDR3nt: TGCAGTGCTAGAGATGAGAAAGGTTTTGGTTGGCAGTTCTTC; CDR3aa: CSARDEKGFGWQFF
d_gene: TRBD1; abundance: NA; j_gene: TRBJ2-5; v_gene: TRBV5-5; CDR3nt: TGTGCCAGCAGCTTGTCGAGCGACAGGGCTGGTGAGACCCAGTACTTC; CDR3aa: CASSLSSDRAGETQYF
d_gene: NA; abundance: NA; j_gene: TRBJ2-7; v_gene: TRBV12-3/TRBV12-4; CDR3nt: TGTGCCAGCAGTTTTGCCAGCAACTACGAGCAGTACTTC; CDR3aa: CASSFASNYEQYF
d_gene: NA; abundance: NA; j_gene: TRBJ2-3; v_gene: TRBV5-4; CDR3nt: TGTGCCAGCAGCTCCCTCAAGGGCTCCGTTTTAGGCACAGATACGCAGTATTTT; CDR3aa: CASSSLKGSVLGTDTQYF
d_gene: NA; abundance: few; j_gene: TRBJ1-2; v_gene: TRBV7-2; CDR3nt: TGTGCCAGCAGCTTCGGGCTGTTGAGTGGCTACACCTTC; CDR3aa: CASSFGLLSGYTF
d_gene: NA; abundance: NA; j_gene: TRBJ2-5; v_gene: TRBV4-3; CDR3nt: TGCGCCAGCAGCCAAGGTTACTTGGGACAAGAGACCCAGTACTTC; CDR3aa: CASSQGYLGQETQYF
d_gene: TRBD2; abundance: NA; j_gene: TRBJ2-1; v_gene: TRBV3-1; CDR3nt: TGTGCCAGCAGCCAAGATGAACTAGCGGTCTCCTACAATGAGCAGTTCTTC; CDR3aa: CASSQDELAVSYNEQFF
d_gene: NA; abundance: once; j_gene: TRBJ2-5; v_gene: TRBV11-2; CDR3nt: TGTGCCAGCAGCGAGACAGCTCCCCCAACGTACCAAGAGACCCAGTACTTC; CDR3aa: CASSETAPPTYQETQYF